This passage covers 13 T cell receptor beta chains from one sample sequenced in a study of shared clonotypes between healthy human individuals. Repertoires were generated with immunoSEQ multiplex PCR, while TCRdb's copy carries only in-frame clones and drops some. The data hold roughly 1 million clones, with about three quarters observed a single time. Sample: memory CD4+ T cells sorted from blood. This sample's subset: CD45RA-negative fraction. The source of these receptors is a man between 18 and 29 years old in good health.

The chain couples TRBV5-6 to TRBJ1-2; the D is unclear. This CDR3 is 15 amino acids long. The V gene's germline CDR1 is SGHDT and CDR2 YYEEEE. V lost 1 base to trimming and J lost 4 bases, with 14 bases between them. The CDR3 DNA follows: TGTGCCAGCAGCTTGAGGCAGCTCACGCCCTATGGCTACACCTTC. Protein product: CASSLRQLTPYGYTF.

This sequence joins TRBV7-6 and TRBJ2-5; D might be TRBD2 (7 bases). CDR1 is SGHVS and CDR2 is FNYEAQ in the germline V gene. Between the trimmed V and J ends, which lost 1 base and 5 bases, there was a span of 14 bases. CDR3 length: 15 amino acids. The DNA for the CDR3 is TGTGCCAGCAGCTTAGGAGGGGGGGCCAGGGAGACCCAGTACTTC. Translation: CASSLGGGARETQYF.

V is TRBV11-3 and J is TRBJ2-7, with D possibly matching TRBD1 (5 bases). The germline V gene encodes CDR1 SGHNT and CDR2 YENEEA. Trimming pared 3 bases from V and 3 bases from J, leaving 12 bases between. The CDR3 is 14 residues long. The CDR3 spells CASSLSPRVYEQYF. The CDR3 DNA follows: TGTGCCAGCAGCTTGTCTCCCAGGGTCTACGAGCAGTACTTC. The full variable domain, completed using reference TRBV11-3 and TRBJ2-7, is EAGVVQSPRYKIIEKKQPVAFWCNPISGHNTLYWYLQNLGQGPELLIRYENEEAVDDSQLPKDRFSAERLKGVDSTLKIQPAELGDSAVYLCASSLSPRVYEQYFGPGTRLTVT.

This clone has more than one count but fewer than ten. The chain carries TRBV28 and TRBJ2-5; a weak D match, TRBD2 (5 bases). The CDR3 covers 17 residues. Germline V gene sequence: CDR1 MDHEN, CDR2 SYDVKM. Trimming left V 2 bases short and J 4 bases short, with 20 bases between. The chain's CDR3 is CASSLLGGHLQGETQYF. Here the CDR3 DNA reads TGTGCCAGCAGTTTACTAGGCGGGCACCTCCAAGGAGAGACCCAGTACTTC.

The chain carries TRBV7-2 and TRBJ2-5; 8 bases are a match to TRBD1. The end of the DNA fits TRBJ2-7 better, so the J call may be wrong. CDR1 and CDR2 from the germline V gene are SGHTA and FQGNSA. CDR3 length: 17 residues. The CDR3 DNA sequence: TGTGCCAGCAGCTTAAAGAAGGTCGGGACAGGCTCCTACGAGCAGTACTTC. It codes for CASSLKKVGTGSYEQYF.

The chain carries TRBV5-4 and TRBJ2-7; D tentatively fits TRBD1 or TRBD2 (5 bases each). CDR1 and CDR2 from the germline V gene are SGHNT and YYREEE (reference sequence). Trimming removed 4 bases at V and 2 bases at J, with 16 bases between. This CDR3 region has 15 residues. The CDR3 DNA reads as TGTGCCAGCAGCACCTCCGGGACGGTTCCCTACGAGCAGTACTTC. Translated, it gives CASSTSGTVPYEQYF. The variable domain in full, with the rest retrieved from reference TRBV5-4 and TRBJ2-7, is ETGVTQSPTHLIKTRGQQVTLRCSSQSGHNTVSWYQQALGQGPQFIFQYYREEENGRGNFPPRFSGLQFPNYSSELNVNALELDDSALYLCASSTSGTVPYEQYFGPGTRLTVT.

This clone was seen at least ten times. Different DNA sequences within this sample yield the same CDR3. This chain connects TRBV7-9 to TRBJ1-1; D gene unclear. Trimming shortened V by 5 bases and J by 0 bases, and 7 bases separated the two germline ends. This CDR3 is built from 13 residues. Germline assignment: CDR1 SEHNR and CDR2 FQNEAQ (reference sequence). This chain's CDR3 is CASSLDMNTEAFF. CDR3 in DNA: TGTGCCAGCAGCCTCGATATGAACACTGAAGCTTTCTTT.

The sample holds a few counts of this clone. V is TRBV13 and J is TRBJ2-5; TRBD1 agrees at 9 bases. There are 13 residues in the CDR3. V was pared by 6 bases and J by 5 bases, with 4 bases of the junction left unmatched. Germline V gives CDR1 PRHDT, CDR2 FYEKMQ (reference sequence). CDR3 residues: CASRQGAKETQYF. CDR3 sequence (DNA): TGTGCCAGCAGACAGGGGGCTAAGGAGACCCAGTACTTC.

This chain's CDR3 is CASSTPTGAKNIQYF. The CDR3 DNA follows: TGTGCCAGTAGTACACCGACAGGGGCCAAAAACATTCAGTACTTC. The genes are TRBV19 and TRBJ2-4; 7 bases are shared with TRBD1. Trimming removed 4 bases from V and 1 base from J; junction bases left unmatched: 4. Germline lookup yields CDR1 LNHDA and CDR2 SQIVND (reference sequence). The CDR3 is made up of 15 amino acids.

V gene TRBV7-2 combines with J gene TRBJ1-4, with 7 bases that match TRBD1. Germline trimming cut 4 bases from V and 3 bases from J; bases unmatched to any gene: 5. Looked up from germline, CDR1 is SGHTA and CDR2 is FQGNSA. The CDR3 spans 15 residues. The CDR3 sequence is CASSSRDRANEKLFF. The CDR3 DNA reads TGTGCCAGCAGCTCCCGGGACAGAGCTAATGAAAAACTGTTTTTT.

V is TRBV5-1 and J is TRBJ2-7, with D perhaps TRBD1 (6 bases). CDR3 length: 12 amino acids. Between the trimmed V and J ends, which lost 5 bases and 1 base, there was a span of 7 bases. Germline CDR1 and CDR2: SGHRS and YFSETQ. The CDR3 region is CASSGQSYEQYF. CDR3 nucleotide sequence: TGCGCCAGCAGTGGACAGTCCTACGAGCAGTACTTC.

The genes are TRBV9 and TRBJ2-3, with 14 bases identical to TRBD2. The CDR3 is 17 amino acids. Germline CDR1 and CDR2: SGDLS and YYNGEE. The junction had 6 bases not matched to a gene; V was cut back by 4 bases and J by 2 bases. CDR3 DNA: TGTGCCAGCAGCCGGGGGACTAGCGGGAGTATCACAGATACGCAGTATTTT. Its translation: CASSRGTSGSITDTQYF. Drawing the rest from reference TRBV9 and TRBJ2-3, the complete variable domain is DSGVTQTPKHLITATGQRVTLRCSPRSGDLSVYWYQQSLDQGLQFLIQYYNGEERAKGNILERFSAQQFPDLHSELNLSSLELGDSALYFCASSRGTSGSITDTQYFGPGTRLTVL.

This chain links TRBV30 with TRBJ1-5; TRBD1 aligns across 9 bases. V trimming: 2 bases; J trimming: 9 bases; junction bases outside the gene matches: 11. The germline gives CDR1 GTSNPN, CDR2 SVGIG (reference sequence). The length of the CDR3 is 15 residues. CDR3 residues: CAWSTGGQGIRPQHF. CDR3 nucleotide sequence: TGTGCCTGGAGTACAGGTGGACAGGGGATTCGGCCCCAGCATTTT.